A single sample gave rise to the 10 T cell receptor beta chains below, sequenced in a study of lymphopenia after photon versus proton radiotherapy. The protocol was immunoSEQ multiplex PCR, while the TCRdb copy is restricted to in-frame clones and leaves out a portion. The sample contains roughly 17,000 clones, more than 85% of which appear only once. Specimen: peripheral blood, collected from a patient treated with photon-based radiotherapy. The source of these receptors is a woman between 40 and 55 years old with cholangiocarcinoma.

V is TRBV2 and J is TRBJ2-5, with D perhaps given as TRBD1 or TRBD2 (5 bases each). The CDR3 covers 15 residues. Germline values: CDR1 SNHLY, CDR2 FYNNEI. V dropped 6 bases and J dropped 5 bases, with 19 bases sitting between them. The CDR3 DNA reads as TGTGCCAGCAGGGACTCCTATCAGGGATCGGAGACCCAGTACTTC. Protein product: CASRDSYQGSETQYF.

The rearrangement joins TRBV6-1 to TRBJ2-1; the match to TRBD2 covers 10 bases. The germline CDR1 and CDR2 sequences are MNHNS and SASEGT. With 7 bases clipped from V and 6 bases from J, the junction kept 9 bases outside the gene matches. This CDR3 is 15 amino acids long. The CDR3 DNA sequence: TGTGCCAGCACCGGAAGACTAGCGGGTTCCAATGAGCAGTTCTTC. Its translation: CASTGRLAGSNEQFF.

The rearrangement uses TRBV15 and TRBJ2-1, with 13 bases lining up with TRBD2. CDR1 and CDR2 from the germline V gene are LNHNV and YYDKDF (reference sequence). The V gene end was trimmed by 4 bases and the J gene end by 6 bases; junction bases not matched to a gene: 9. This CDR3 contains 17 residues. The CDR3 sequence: CATSTTSGRALGNEQFF. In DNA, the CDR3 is TGTGCCACCAGCACAACTAGCGGGAGGGCCTTGGGCAATGAGCAGTTCTTC.

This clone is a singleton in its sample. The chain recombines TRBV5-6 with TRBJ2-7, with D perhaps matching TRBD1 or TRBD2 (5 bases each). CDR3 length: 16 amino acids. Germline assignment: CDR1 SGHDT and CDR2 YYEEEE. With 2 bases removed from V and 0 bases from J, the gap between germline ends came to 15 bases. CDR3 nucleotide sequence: TGTGCCAGCAGCTTAGGGGCGGGCATACCCTCCTACGAGCAGTACTTC. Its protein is CASSLGAGIPSYEQYF.

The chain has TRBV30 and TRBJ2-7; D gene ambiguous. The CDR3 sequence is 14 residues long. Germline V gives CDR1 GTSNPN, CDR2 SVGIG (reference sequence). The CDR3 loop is CASTPDPYAREQYF. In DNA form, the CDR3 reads TGTGCGTCGACCCCGGACCCCTATGCTCGCGAGCAGTACTTC.

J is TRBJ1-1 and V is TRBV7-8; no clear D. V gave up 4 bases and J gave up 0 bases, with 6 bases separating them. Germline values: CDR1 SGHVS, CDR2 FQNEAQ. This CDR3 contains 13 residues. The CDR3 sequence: CASSSRMNTEAFF. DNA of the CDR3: TGTGCCAGCAGCTCCCGGATGAACACTGAAGCTTTCTTT.

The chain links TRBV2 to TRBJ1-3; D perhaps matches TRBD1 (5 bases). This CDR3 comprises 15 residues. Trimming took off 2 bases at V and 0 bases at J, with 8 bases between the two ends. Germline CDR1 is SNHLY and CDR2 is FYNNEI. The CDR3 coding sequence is TGTGCCAGCAGTGAAACAGGTTACTCTGGAAACACCATATATTTT. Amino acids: CASSETGYSGNTIYF.

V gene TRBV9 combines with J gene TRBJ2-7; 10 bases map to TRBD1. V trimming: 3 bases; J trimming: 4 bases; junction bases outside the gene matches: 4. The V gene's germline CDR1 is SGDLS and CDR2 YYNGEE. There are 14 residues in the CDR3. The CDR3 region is CASSGQGAGYEQYF. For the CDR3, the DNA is TGTGCCAGCAGCGGACAGGGGGCCGGATACGAGCAGTACTTC.

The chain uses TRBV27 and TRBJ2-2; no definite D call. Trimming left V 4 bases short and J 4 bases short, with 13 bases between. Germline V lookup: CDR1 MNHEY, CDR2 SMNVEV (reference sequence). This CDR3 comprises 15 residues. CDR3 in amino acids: CASSSRTDPTGELFF. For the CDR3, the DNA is TGTGCCAGCAGTTCCCGGACCGATCCCACCGGGGAGCTGTTTTTT.

The CDR3: CASSSITGLAQTQYF. In nucleotides, the CDR3 is TGTGCCAGCTCATCAATAACAGGGTTAGCGCAGACCCAGTACTTC. This sequence joins TRBV18 and TRBJ2-5; D perhaps matches TRBD1 (6 bases). Trimming removed 5 bases at V and 6 bases at J, with 19 bases between. The length of the CDR3 is 15 residues. From germline, CDR1 is KGHSH and CDR2 LQKENI.